The TCR beta chain under discussion was sequenced for a study of shared clonotypes between healthy human individuals. Negatively enriched CD4+ T cells were divided by CD45RA into naive and memory. Comment on this clone: What it binds is unknown.

Findings and limits, study-wide: The researchers took only blood, and tissue repertoires probably look different. It was expected that sequencing depth would affect clonotype sharing among donors.

With V trimmed by 5 bases and J by 6 bases, 9 bases remained unmatched. The CDR3 sequence is 15 residues long. Germline CDR1 and CDR2: MDHEN and SYDVKM. Using immunoSEQ multiplex PCR, the repertoire was profiled, and TCRdb retains in-frame clones only, with some absent. The sample contains about 2.3 million clones, 93% of which appear only once. Sequenced input: naive CD4+ T cells from PBMCs. Subset reported: CD45RA+ positively selected. The receptor was derived from a man aged 18 to 30 in good health. Some clones in this sample may be carry-over from other donors' samples. V usage is TRBV28 and J usage is TRBJ2-5, with 10 bases matching TRBD1. The CDR3 loop reads CASSPSDRGVKTQYF. The CDR3 bases are TGTGCCAGCAGTCCATCGGACAGGGGGGTAAAGACCCAGTACTTC.